One sample yielded the 20 T cell receptor beta chains listed below, sequenced in a study of patients with pleural tuberculosis. From the reads, TCRdb called clonotypes with MiXCR, one entry per CDR3 protein. The table shows some 48,000 distinct CDR3 sequences, with around 6.7% occurring only once. These receptors originate from a human donor with pleural tuberculosis.

This clonotype was seen ten or more times. The chain combines TRBV24-1 with TRBJ2-3; D may be TRBD1 (5 bases). The germline V gene encodes CDR1 KGHDR and CDR2 SFDVKD. V was trimmed by 10 bases and J by 2 bases, leaving 12 bases between them. The CDR3 runs 13 residues. The CDR3 region has the DNA TGTGCCACTCGCAACAGGTTCACAGATACGCAGTATTTT. Protein sequence: CATRNRFTDTQYF.

This clonotype has ten or more counts. V gene TRBV12-3 or TRBV12-4 combines with J gene TRBJ1-5, with 7 bases lining up with TRBD1. Trimming removed 5 bases from V and 4 bases from J; junction bases left unmatched: 8. CDR3 length: 15 residues. The CDR3 is CASSPRQGGNQPQHF. The CDR3 coding sequence is TGTGCCAGCAGTCCTCGACAGGGAGGGAATCAGCCCCAGCATTTT.

This clonotype was counted only a few times. The chain carries TRBV12-5 and TRBJ2-1; 11 nucleotides match TRBD2. CDR3 size: 16 residues. The V gene's germline CDR1 is LGHNT and CDR2 FRNRAP. V lost 2 bases, J lost 9 bases, and 9 bases stayed unmatched. The CDR3 nucleotides are TGTGCTAGTGGTTTGCTCGGACTAGCGGGCAGGGTTGAGCAGTTCTTC. Translating gives CASGLLGLAGRVEQFF. The entire variable domain, with the rest obtained from reference TRBV12-5 and TRBJ2-1, is as follows: DARVTQTPRHKVTEMGQEVTMRCQPILGHNTVFWYRQTMMQGLELLAYFRNRAPLDDSGMPKDRFSAEMPDATLATLKIQPSEPRDSAVYFCASGLLGLAGRVEQFFGPGTRLTVL.

The sample holds many counts of this clonotype. V is TRBV19 and J is TRBJ2-5, with D maybe TRBD2 (5 bases). The CDR3 sequence is 17 residues long. Per the germline V gene, CDR1 is LNHDA and CDR2 is SQIVND (reference sequence). V lost 3 bases, J lost 0 bases, and 17 bases lay in between. The CDR3 DNA is TGTGCCAGTAGTATTACCTTCCGGGGATCGTACCAAGAGACCCAGTACTTC. The encoded protein is CASSITFRGSYQETQYF.

The table lists this clonotype with many counts. The chain combines TRBV4-2 with TRBJ2-1, with a weak D call TRBD2 (6 bases). The CDR3 totals 15 residues. Trimming stripped 4 bases from V and 2 bases from J, with 12 bases between. In germline, CDR1 is LGHNA, CDR2 YNFKEQ. The CDR3 region is CASSPWRGTYNEQFF. The DNA for the CDR3 is TGTGCCAGCAGCCCGTGGCGGGGCACCTACAATGAGCAGTTCTTC.

The chain has TRBV18 and TRBJ2-5; D unclear. Trimming shortened V by 2 bases and J by 2 bases, and 6 bases separated the two germline ends. CDR1 is KGHSH, CDR2 LQKENI, per germline. This CDR3 has 13 residues. CDR3 in DNA: TGTGCCAGCTCACCAGGGCAGCAAGAGACCCAGTACTTC. Translation gives CASSPGQQETQYF.

This clonotype was detected many times. The chain recombines TRBV11-2 with TRBJ2-1; 7 nucleotides agree with TRBD2. CDR1 and CDR2 (germline): SGHAT, FQNNGV. The CDR3 has 13 residues. After removal of 1 base from V and 10 bases from J, the junction contained 4 bases not matched to a gene. DNA for the CDR3: TGTGCCAGCAGCTTAGGACTAGCCCGCGAGCAGTTCTTC. Its protein product is CASSLGLAREQFF.

By frequency in the sample, this clonotype is medium-sized. The rearrangement joins TRBV20-1 to TRBJ1-1; D not resolved. This CDR3 spans 12 amino acids. The V and J ends lost 2 bases and 3 bases respectively, with 7 bases between them. Germline CDR1 and CDR2: DFQATT and SNEGSKA (reference sequence). The CDR3 region is CSARSGDTEAFF. The CDR3 DNA sequence: TGCAGTGCTAGAAGCGGGGACACTGAAGCTTTCTTT.

There are many counts of this clonotype. CDR3 amino acids: CSAGSGTSGTDTQYF. CDR3 nucleotides: TGCAGTGCCGGGTCCGGGACTAGCGGGACAGATACGCAGTATTTT. The chain is built from TRBV20-1 and TRBJ2-3, with 12 bases fitting TRBD2. Germline V gene sequence: CDR1 DFQATT, CDR2 SNEGSKA (reference sequence). The CDR3 contains 15 residues. The V and J ends lost 6 bases and 3 bases, in that order; junction bases with no gene match: 7.

This clonotype was recorded at least ten times. The chain carries TRBV25-1 and TRBJ2-3; D remains unclear. CDR1 and CDR2 from the germline V gene are MGHDK and SYGVNS. The V gene lost 6 bases and the J gene lost 4 bases, with 23 bases spanning the gap. This CDR3 spans 17 amino acids. In nucleotides, the CDR3 is TGTGCCAGCAGACCTCAAACCCAGGACGTATACGCAGATACGCAGTATTTT. This gives the protein CASRPQTQDVYADTQYF.

The table lists this clonotype with many counts. This sequence joins TRBV6-4 and TRBJ2-3; D remains ambiguous. There are 14 residues in the CDR3. V was trimmed by 2 bases and J by 0 bases, leaving 6 bases between them. Germline lookup yields CDR1 MRHNA and CDR2 SNTAGT. The CDR3 sequence is CASSDRGSTDTQYF. In DNA form, the CDR3 reads TGTGCCAGCAGTGACCGAGGAAGCACAGATACGCAGTATTTT.

This clonotype was seen repeatedly, ten times or more. The chain has TRBV6-2 or TRBV6-3 and TRBJ2-1; D may be TRBD2 (7 bases). The CDR3 extends over 14 amino acids. V was clipped by 2 bases and J by 5 bases, with 10 bases between them. In germline, CDR1 is MNHEY, CDR2 SVGEGT. CDR3 in DNA: TGTGCCAGCAGTTACGGCGGGGGCAACAATGAGCAGTTCTTC. This codes for CASSYGGGNNEQFF.

There are a few counts of this clonotype. The rearrangement uses TRBV12-3 or TRBV12-4 and TRBJ1-2, with D perhaps matching TRBD1 (6 bases). This CDR3 comprises 16 residues. The V end was cut by 1 base, the J end by 3 bases, with 15 bases between. The CDR3 bases are TGTGCCAGCAGTTTAGGGCCAGGGGAGTTAGACTATGGCTACACCTTC. Translated: CASSLGPGELDYGYTF.

This clonotype appeared many times. The chain is built from TRBV30 and TRBJ1-1; D gene unclear. V lost 4 bases to trimming and J lost 7 bases, with 10 bases between them. The CDR3 loop spans 11 amino acids. Germline V gene sequence: CDR1 GTSNPN, CDR2 SVGIG (reference sequence). The CDR3 loop is CAWTWGSEAFF. As DNA, the CDR3 is TGTGCCTGGACTTGGGGTAGTGAAGCTTTCTTT. The entire variable domain, with the rest obtained from reference TRBV30 and TRBJ1-1, is as follows: SQTIHQWPATLVQPVGSPLSLECTVEGTSNPNLYWYRQAAGRGLQLLFYSVGIGQISSEVPQNLSASRPQDRQFILSSKKLLLSDSGFYLCAWTWGSEAFFGQGTRLTVV.

This clonotype was seen a few times. CDR3 nucleotides: TGTGCCAGTGTAAAACATCCCGAGCAGTACTTC. Amino acid sequence: CASVKHPEQYF. This sequence joins TRBV19 and TRBJ2-7; D is unresolved. Germline V gene lookup returns CDR1 LNHDA and CDR2 SQIVND (reference sequence). The CDR3 is made up of 11 amino acids. Trimming stripped 8 bases from V and 6 bases from J, with 11 bases between.

This clonotype occurred many times. CDR3 in amino acids: CASSPLRGKETQYF. CDR3 bases: TGTGCCAGCAGCCCCCTGCGGGGTAAAGAGACCCAGTACTTC. The chain combines TRBV11-2 with TRBJ2-5; D is possibly TRBD2 (6 bases). Trimming took 5 bases from V and 3 from J, leaving 13 bases between them. This CDR3 is 14 amino acids long. Germline V gene data show CDR1 as SGHAT and CDR2 as FQNNGV. Looking up the rest from reference TRBV11-2 and TRBJ2-5 gives the full variable domain: EAGVAQSPRYKIIEKRQSVAFWCNPISGHATLYWYQQILGQGPKLLIQFQNNGVVDDSQLPKDRFSAERLKGVDSTLKIQPAKLEDSAVYLCASSPLRGKETQYFGPGTRLLVL.

This clonotype was recorded many times. The V gene is TRBV20-1, the J gene TRBJ2-7; possible D gene TRBD2, 5 bases. Trimming removed 3 bases at V and 4 bases at J, with 7 bases between. Germline V gives CDR1 DFQATT, CDR2 SNEGSKA (reference sequence). CDR3 length: 11 amino acids. The CDR3 sequence is CSASGNYEQYF. CDR3 DNA: TGCAGTGCTAGCGGGAATTACGAGCAGTACTTC.

Many counts were recorded for this clonotype. This chain uses TRBV19 with TRBJ2-1; no reliable D call. The CDR3 extends over 15 amino acids. Germline-derived CDR1 and CDR2 are LNHDA and SQIVND (reference sequence). V was clipped by 6 bases and J by 0 bases, with 12 bases between them. CDR3 region: CASRPQAYSYNEQFF. The CDR3 coding sequence is TGTGCCAGTAGGCCTCAGGCGTACTCCTACAATGAGCAGTTCTTC.

This clonotype was counted many times. The chain employs TRBV4-2 and TRBJ2-7; D is uncertain. The CDR3 totals 13 residues. The germline CDR1 and CDR2 sequences are LGHNA and YNFKEQ. Trimming cost V 2 bases and J 4 bases, with 9 bases left between them. The CDR3 nucleotides read TGTGCCAGCAGCCAAAGGGCAGATTACGAGCAGTACTTC. This translates into CASSQRADYEQYF.

By share, this clonotype counts as medium-sized. The J gene is TRBJ1-2, the V gene TRBV18; D is ambiguous. The V end lost 6 bases, the J end lost 1 base, and 18 bases lay between the germline ends. Germline CDR1 reads KGHSH; CDR2 reads LQKENI. The CDR3 totals 16 residues. This chain's CDR3 is CASSLTAINLNYGYTF. The CDR3 DNA sequence: TGTGCCAGCTCTCTTACAGCCATCAACCTTAACTATGGCTACACCTTC.